This TCR beta chain appears in the sequencing data of a study of post-analysis software for immune sequencing data. About the study: Both relapsing-remitting and secondary progressive multiple sclerosis featured among the disease courses, as did progressive-relapsing multiple sclerosis. Study observations and caveats: Clustering by F measure revealed strong co-clustering among samples prepared together in one batch. There was significantly lower normalized Chao1 diversity in multiple sclerosis patients than in controls. Compared with controls, patients had more of five TRBV segments, including TRBV5-6, TRBV5-1 and TRBV20-1.

Tagging with unique molecular identifiers was a feature of the TCR beta cDNA libraries. Input amounts of 1 to 10 million T cells were used. These gave about 500,000 cDNA molecules, so each molecule approximated one T cell. MiXCR was run by TCRdb on the PCR reads, yielding one entry per CDR3 protein. Of hundreds of thousands of distinct CDR3 sequences in the sample, roughly 40% are singletons; the top ten hold around 8%. As for this clonotype: The antigen remains undetermined.

The V and J ends lost 7 bases and 7 bases respectively, with 19 bases between them. The CDR3 sequence is 15 residues long. The V gene's germline CDR1 is MRHNA and CDR2 SNTAGT. Sequencing was done on a sample of blood. This chain connects TRBV6-4 to TRBJ2-2; D may correspond to TRBD1 or TRBD2 (5 bases each). The receptor was isolated from a girl aged 2 to 9 with multiple sclerosis. CDR3 loop: CASKEGAGRVGELFF. Here the CDR3 DNA reads TGTGCCAGCAAGGAAGGGGCAGGGAGAGTCGGGGAGCTGTTTTTT.